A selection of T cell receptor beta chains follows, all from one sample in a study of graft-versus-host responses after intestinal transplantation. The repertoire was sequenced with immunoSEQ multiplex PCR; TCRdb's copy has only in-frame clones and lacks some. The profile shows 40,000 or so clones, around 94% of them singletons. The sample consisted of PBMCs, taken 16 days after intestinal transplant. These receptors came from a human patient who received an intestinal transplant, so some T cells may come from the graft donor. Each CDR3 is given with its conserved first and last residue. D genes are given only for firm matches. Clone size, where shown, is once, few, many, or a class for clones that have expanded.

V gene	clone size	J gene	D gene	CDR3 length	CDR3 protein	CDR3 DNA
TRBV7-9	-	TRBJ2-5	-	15	CASSLVADPKETQYF	TGTGCCAGCAGCTTAGTGGCAGATCCCAAAGAGACCCAGTACTTC
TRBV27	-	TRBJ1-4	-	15	CASSSYTGRGEKLFF	TGTGCCAGCAGTTCTTACACAGGGAGGGGTGAAAAACTGTTTTTT
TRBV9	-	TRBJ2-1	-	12	CASSVGGREQFF	TGTGCCAGCAGCGTAGGGGGGCGTGAGCAGTTCTTC
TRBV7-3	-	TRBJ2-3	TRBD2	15	CASSLAGGITDTQYF	TGTGCCAGCAGCTTAGCGGGAGGGATCACAGATACGCAGTATTTT
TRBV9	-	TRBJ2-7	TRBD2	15	CASSPSTSVSYEQYF	TGTGCCAGCAGCCCCTCGACTAGCGTATCCTACGAGCAGTACTTC
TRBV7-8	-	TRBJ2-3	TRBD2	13	CASRTRGTDTQYF	TGTGCCAGCCGGACTAGAGGCACAGATACGCAGTATTTT
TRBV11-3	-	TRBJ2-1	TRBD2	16	CASSPTGTSSLNEQFF	TGTGCCAGCAGCCCCACCGGGACTAGCTCGTTAAATGAGCAGTTCTTC
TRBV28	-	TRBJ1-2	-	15	CASSLPVLGMWGYTF	TGTGCCAGCAGTTTACCAGTCCTTGGTATGTGGGGCTACACCTTC
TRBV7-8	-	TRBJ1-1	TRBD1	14	CASSLGAGGTEAFF	TGTGCCAGCAGCTTAGGAGCAGGGGGCACTGAAGCTTTCTTT
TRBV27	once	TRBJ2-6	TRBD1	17	CASSSGQGLGGANVLTF	TGTGCCAGCAGCTCTGGACAGGGACTTGGGGGGGCCAACGTCCTGACTTTC
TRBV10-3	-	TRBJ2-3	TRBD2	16	CAISATSGRHTDTQYF	TGTGCCATCAGTGCCACTAGCGGTCGGCACACAGATACGCAGTATTTT
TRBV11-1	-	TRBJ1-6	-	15	CASRPRQSRNSPLHF	TGTGCCAGCAGACCAAGACAGAGCCGGAATTCACCCCTCCACTTT
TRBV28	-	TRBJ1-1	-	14	CASTIGGAGTEAFF	TGTGCCAGCACCATTGGGGGGGCAGGGACTGAAGCTTTCTTT
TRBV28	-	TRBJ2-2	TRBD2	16	CASSGRSGTGTGELFF	TGTGCCAGCAGTGGAAGAAGCGGGACGGGGACCGGGGAGCTGTTTTTT
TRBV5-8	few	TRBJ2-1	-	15	CASSLPSRFGNEQFF	TGTGCCAGCAGCTTGCCATCGAGGTTCGGGAATGAGCAGTTCTTC
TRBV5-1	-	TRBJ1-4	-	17	CASSSGFTGRGGEKLFF	TGCGCCAGCAGCTCCGGGTTCACCGGACGTGGTGGTGAAAAACTGTTTTTT
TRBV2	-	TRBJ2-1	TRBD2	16	CASSEVPAGAYNEQFF	TGTGCCAGCAGTGAAGTCCCAGCGGGAGCCTACAATGAGCAGTTCTTC
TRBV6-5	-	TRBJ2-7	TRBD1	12	CASTDRGHEQYF	TGTGCCAGCACAGACAGGGGGCACGAGCAGTACTTC
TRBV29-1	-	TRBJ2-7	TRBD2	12	CSGLAGAYEQYF	TGCAGCGGACTAGCGGGAGCATACGAGCAGTACTTC
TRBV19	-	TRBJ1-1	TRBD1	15	CASSWGGQMNTEAFF	TGTGCCAGTAGCTGGGGGGGACAGATGAACACTGAAGCTTTCTTT
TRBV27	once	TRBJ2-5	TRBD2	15	CASSFTGGKGETQYF	TGTGCCAGCAGTTTTACGGGAGGGAAGGGAGAGACCCAGTACTTC
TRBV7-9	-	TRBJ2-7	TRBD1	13	CASSFGQGYEQYF	TGTGCCAGCAGTTTCGGACAGGGCTACGAGCAGTACTTC
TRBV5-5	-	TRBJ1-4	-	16	CASSLAITATNEKLFF	TGTGCCAGCAGCTTGGCCATTACAGCAACTAATGAAAAACTGTTTTTT
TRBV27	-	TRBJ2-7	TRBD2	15	CASSLSLAASYEQYF	TGTGCCAGCAGTTTATCCCTAGCGGCGTCCTACGAGCAGTACTTC
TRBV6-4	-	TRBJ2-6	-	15	CASSEGGSGANVLTF	TGTGCCAGCAGTGAAGGGGGCTCTGGGGCCAACGTCCTGACTTTC
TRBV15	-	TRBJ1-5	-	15	CATRTADRPDQPQHF	TGTGCCACACGGACAGCCGACCGGCCGGATCAGCCCCAGCATTTT
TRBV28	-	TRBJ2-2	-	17	CASSLFSGGRNTGELFF	TGTGCCAGCAGTTTGTTCTCAGGAGGCAGGAACACCGGGGAGCTGTTTTTT
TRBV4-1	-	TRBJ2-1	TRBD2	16	CASSAKTLAVHNEQFF	TGCGCCAGCAGCGCTAAAACACTAGCGGTACACAATGAGCAGTTCTTC
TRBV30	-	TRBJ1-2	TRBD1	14	CAWSVVPGGYGYTF	TGTGCCTGGAGTGTTGTTCCAGGGGGCTATGGCTACACCTTC
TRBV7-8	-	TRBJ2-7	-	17	CASSGSRGRLPTYEQYF	TGTGCCAGCAGCGGAAGTCGGGGGAGGCTCCCGACCTACGAGCAGTACTTC
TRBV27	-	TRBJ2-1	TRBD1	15	CASSRTGGFYNEQFF	TGTGCCAGCAGCCGGACAGGGGGCTTCTACAATGAGCAGTTCTTC
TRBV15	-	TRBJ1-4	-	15	CATSSGGSTNEKLFF	TGTGCCACCAGCAGCGGAGGGTCAACTAATGAAAAACTGTTTTTT
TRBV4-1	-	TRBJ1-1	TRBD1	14	CASSHADRSPEAFF	TGCGCCAGCAGCCACGCGGACAGGAGCCCTGAAGCTTTCTTT
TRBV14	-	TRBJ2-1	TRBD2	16	CASSLVAGVAYNEQFF	TGTGCCAGCAGCCTTGTAGCGGGAGTGGCCTACAATGAGCAGTTCTTC
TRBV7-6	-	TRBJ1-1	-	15	CASSSRPGYDTEAFF	TGTGCTAGCAGCTCGAGACCTGGGTACGACACTGAAGCTTTCTTT
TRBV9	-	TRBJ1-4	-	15	CASSVGASYNEKLFF	TGTGCCAGCAGCGTAGGGGCCAGCTATAATGAAAAACTGTTTTTT
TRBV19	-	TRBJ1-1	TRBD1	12	CASLQRDRGAFF	TGTGCCAGCTTACAGAGGGACAGAGGAGCTTTCTTT
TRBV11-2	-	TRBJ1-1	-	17	CASSLVWAWESEQGAFF	TGTGCCAGCAGCTTAGTCTGGGCTTGGGAGTCTGAACAGGGAGCTTTCTTT
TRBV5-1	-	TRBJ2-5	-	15	CASSLDGTVQETQYF	TGCGCCAGCAGCTTGGATGGGACGGTCCAAGAGACCCAGTACTTC
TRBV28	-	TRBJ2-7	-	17	CASSQTRRTDRNYEQYF	TGTGCCAGCAGTCAAACACGGAGGACAGACAGGAACTACGAGCAGTACTTC
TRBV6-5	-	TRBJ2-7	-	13	CASSLGRSYEQYF	TGTGCCAGCAGTTTGGGACGTTCCTACGAGCAGTACTTC
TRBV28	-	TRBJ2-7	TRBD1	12	CASRDRGYEQYF	TGTGCCAGCAGGGACAGGGGTTACGAGCAGTACTTC
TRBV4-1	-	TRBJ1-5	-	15	CASSQDPRGNQPQHF	TGCGCCAGCAGCCAAGATCCCCGGGGTAATCAGCCCCAGCATTTT
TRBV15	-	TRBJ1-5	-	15	CATSSPGKSNQPQHF	TGTGCCACCAGCAGCCCTGGGAAGTCCAATCAGCCCCAGCATTTT
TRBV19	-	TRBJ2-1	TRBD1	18	CASSTFLPQGGSYNEQFF	TGTGCCAGTAGTACCTTTCTACCACAGGGGGGCTCCTACAATGAGCAGTTCTTC
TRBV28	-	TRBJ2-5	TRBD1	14	CASSHRDSQETQYF	TGTGCCAGCAGCCACCGGGACAGCCAAGAGACCCAGTACTTC
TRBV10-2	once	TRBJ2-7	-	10	CASRGYEQYF	TGCGCCAGCAGAGGCTACGAGCAGTACTTC
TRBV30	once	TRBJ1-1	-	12	CAWRGTETEAFF	TGTGCCTGGAGGGGAACAGAAACTGAAGCTTTCTTT
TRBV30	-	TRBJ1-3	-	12	CAWRTGGNTIYF	TGTGCCTGGAGGACAGGAGGAAACACCATATATTTT
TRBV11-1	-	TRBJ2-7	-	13	CASSLSRPYEQYF	TGTGCCAGCAGCTTATCCCGACCCTACGAGCAGTACTTC
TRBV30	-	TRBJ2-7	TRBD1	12	CAWEDRAYEQYF	TGTGCCTGGGAAGACAGGGCCTACGAGCAGTACTTC
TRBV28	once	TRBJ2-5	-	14	CASSSRRGQETQYF	TGTGCCAGCAGTTCTAGACGGGGCCAAGAGACCCAGTACTTC
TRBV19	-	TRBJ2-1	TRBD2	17	CASSILGREKTYNEQFF	TGTGCCAGTAGTATCCTGGGGCGGGAGAAGACCTACAATGAGCAGTTCTTC
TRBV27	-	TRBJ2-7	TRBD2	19	CATSPPVFKREGRVNEQYF	TGTGCCACCTCACCCCCAGTTTTTAAGCGGGAGGGGCGCGTCAACGAGCAGTACTTC
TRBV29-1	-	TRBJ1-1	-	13	CTGSGGLNTEAFF	TGCACCGGATCCGGGGGGCTGAACACTGAAGCTTTCTTT